This TCR beta chain appears in the sequencing data of a study of T-cell reconstitution after alpha-beta-depleted transplantation in children. Unique molecular identifiers tagged the TCRbeta library. Using its own MiXCR run on the PCR reads, TCRdb lists one record per CDR3 protein. The table lists 490,000 or so distinct CDR3 sequences, approximately 12% of them singletons. The ends were cut back, 4 bases at V and 0 bases at J, with 14 bases in the middle. The CDR3 is made up of 16 amino acids. The germline V gene has CDR1 LGHNA and CDR2 YSLEER. V gene TRBV4-3 combines with J gene TRBJ2-3; TRBD1 or TRBD2 may be the D gene (5 bases each). The input for sequencing was PBMCs from the stem cell graft donor, taken from the stem cell graft. The TCR comes from a human donor who donated a stem cell graft to a child with combined immunodeficiency. The CDR3 sequence is CASSLHRGRSTDTQYF. CDR3 coding DNA: TGCGCCAGCAGCCTTCATCGGGGCAGGAGCACAGATACGCAGTATTTT.